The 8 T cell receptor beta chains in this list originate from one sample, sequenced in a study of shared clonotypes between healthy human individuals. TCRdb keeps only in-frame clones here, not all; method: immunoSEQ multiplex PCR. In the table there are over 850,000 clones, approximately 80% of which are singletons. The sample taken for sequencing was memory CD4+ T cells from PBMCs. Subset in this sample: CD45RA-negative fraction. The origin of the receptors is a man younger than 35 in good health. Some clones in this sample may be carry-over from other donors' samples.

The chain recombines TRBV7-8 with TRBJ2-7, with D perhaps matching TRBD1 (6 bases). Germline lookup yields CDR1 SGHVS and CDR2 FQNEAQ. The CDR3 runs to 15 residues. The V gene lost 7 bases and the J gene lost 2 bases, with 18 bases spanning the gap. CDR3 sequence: CASTTQTDRPYEQYF. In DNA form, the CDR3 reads TGTGCCAGCACCACTCAAACGGACAGACCCTACGAGCAGTACTTC.

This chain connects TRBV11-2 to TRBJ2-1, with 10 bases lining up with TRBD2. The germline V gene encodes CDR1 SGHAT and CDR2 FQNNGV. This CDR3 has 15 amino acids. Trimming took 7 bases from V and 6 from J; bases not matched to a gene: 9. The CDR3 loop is CASIHPPSGSNEQFF. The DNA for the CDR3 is TGTGCCAGCATCCACCCTCCTAGCGGGAGCAATGAGCAGTTCTTC.

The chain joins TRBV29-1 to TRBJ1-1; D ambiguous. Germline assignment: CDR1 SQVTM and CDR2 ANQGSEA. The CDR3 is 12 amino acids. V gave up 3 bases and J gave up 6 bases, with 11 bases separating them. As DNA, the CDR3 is TGCAGCGTTGACCAGCCTTGGGCTGAAGCTTTCTTT. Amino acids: CSVDQPWAEAFF.

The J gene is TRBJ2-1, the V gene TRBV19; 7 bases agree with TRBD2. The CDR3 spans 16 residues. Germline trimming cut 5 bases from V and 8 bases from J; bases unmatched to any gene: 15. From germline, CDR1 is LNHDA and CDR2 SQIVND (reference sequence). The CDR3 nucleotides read TGTGCCAGTAGTCACCCAGGGCACCGGGGGGTCGATGAGCAGTTCTTC. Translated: CASSHPGHRGVDEQFF. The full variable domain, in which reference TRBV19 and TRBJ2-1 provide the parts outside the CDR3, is DGGITQSPKYLFRKEGQNVTLSCEQNLNHDAMYWYRQDPGQGLRLIYYSQIVNDFQKGDIAEGYSVSREKKESFPLTVTSAQKNPTAFYLCASSHPGHRGVDEQFFGPGTRLTVL.

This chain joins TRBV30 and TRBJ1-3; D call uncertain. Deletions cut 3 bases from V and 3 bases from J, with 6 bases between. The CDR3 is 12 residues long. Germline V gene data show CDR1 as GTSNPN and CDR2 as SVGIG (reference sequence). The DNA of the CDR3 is TGTGCCTGGAGGCCCGTTGGAAACACCATATATTTT. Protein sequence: CAWRPVGNTIYF.

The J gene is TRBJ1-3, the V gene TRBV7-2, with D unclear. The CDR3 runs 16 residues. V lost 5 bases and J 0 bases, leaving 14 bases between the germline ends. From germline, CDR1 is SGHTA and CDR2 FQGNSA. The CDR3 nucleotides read TGTGCCAGCAGCACAATGCCCTACCTCTCTGGAAACACCATATATTTT. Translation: CASSTMPYLSGNTIYF.

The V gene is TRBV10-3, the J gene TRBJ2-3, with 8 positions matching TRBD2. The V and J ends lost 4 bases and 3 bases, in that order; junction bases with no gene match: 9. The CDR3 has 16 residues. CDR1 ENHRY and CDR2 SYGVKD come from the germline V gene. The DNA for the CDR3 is TGTGCCATCAGTGGTAGCCCCGGCGGGAGGACAGATACGCAGTATTTT. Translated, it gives CAISGSPGGRTDTQYF.

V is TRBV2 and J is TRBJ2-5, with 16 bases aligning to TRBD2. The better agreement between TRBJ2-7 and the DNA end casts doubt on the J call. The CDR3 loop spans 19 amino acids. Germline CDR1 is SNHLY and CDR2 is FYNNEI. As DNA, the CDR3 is TGTGCCAGCACTCGGGGGACTAGCGGGAGGGCCGTCTCCGAGGCCGAGCAGTACTTC. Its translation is CASTRGTSGRAVSEAEQYF.